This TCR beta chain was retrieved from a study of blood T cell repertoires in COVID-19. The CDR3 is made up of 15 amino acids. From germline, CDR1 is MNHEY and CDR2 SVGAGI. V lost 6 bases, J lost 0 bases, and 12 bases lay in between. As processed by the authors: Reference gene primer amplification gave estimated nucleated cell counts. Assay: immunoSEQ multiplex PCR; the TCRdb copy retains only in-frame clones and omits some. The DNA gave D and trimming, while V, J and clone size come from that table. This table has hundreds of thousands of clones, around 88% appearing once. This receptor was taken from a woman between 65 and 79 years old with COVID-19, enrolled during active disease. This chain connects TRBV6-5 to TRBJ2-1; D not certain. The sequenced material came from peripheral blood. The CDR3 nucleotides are TGTGCCAGCAGCCTTGACTGGAGCTCCTACAATGAGCAGTTCTTC. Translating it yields CASSLDWSSYNEQFF.